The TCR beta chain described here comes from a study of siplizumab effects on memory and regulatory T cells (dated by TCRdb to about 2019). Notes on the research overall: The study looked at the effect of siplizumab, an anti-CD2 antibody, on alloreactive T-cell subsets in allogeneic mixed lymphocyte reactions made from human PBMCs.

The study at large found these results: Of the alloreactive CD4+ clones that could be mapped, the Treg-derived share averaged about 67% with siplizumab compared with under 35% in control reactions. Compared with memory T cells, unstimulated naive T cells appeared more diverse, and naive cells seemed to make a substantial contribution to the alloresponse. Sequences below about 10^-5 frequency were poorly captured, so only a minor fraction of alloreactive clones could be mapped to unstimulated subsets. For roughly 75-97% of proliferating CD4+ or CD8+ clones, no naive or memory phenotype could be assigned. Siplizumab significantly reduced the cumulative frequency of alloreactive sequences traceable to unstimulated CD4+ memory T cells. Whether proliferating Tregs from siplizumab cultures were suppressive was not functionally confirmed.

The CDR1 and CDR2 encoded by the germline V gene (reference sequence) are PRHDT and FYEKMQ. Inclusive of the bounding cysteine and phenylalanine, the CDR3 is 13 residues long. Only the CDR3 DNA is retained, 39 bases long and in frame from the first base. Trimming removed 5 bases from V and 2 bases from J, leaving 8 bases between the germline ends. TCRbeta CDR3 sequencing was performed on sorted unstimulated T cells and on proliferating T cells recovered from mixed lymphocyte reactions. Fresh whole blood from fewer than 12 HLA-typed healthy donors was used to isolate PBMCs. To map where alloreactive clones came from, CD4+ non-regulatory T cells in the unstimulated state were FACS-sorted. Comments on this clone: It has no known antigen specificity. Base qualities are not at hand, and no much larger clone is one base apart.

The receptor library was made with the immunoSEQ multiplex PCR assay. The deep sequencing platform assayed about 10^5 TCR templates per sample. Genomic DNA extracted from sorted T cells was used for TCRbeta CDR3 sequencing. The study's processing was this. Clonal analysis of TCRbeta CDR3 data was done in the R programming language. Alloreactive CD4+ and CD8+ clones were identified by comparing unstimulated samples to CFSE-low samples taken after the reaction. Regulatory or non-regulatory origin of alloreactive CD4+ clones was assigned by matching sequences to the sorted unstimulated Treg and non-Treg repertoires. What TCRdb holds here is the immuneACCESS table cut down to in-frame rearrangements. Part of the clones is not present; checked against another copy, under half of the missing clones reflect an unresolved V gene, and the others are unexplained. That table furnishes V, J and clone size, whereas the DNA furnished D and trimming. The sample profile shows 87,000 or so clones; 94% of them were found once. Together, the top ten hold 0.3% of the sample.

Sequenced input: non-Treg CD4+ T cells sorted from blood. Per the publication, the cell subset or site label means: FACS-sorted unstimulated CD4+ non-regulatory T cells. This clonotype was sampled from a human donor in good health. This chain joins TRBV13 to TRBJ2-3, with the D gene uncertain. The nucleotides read TGTGCCAGCAGCACCGCGGTCACAGATACGCAGTATTTT. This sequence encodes CASSTAVTDTQYF.